The clone carrying this T cell receptor (beta chain) was seen a handful of times. The antigen is undetermined. This entry belongs to a study of early T cells in non-severe SARS-CoV-2 infection. Across the whole study: Bulk RNA isolated from unsorted whole blood underwent sequencing; chains were not paired. Study-wide results and limits: Matching against VDJdb likely underestimated virus-specific expansions, favoring anti-spike CD8.

Unique molecular identifiers tagged individual cDNA molecules. MiXCR was run by TCRdb on the 5' RACE reads, yielding one entry per CDR3 protein. In the table there are nearly 70,000 distinct CDR3 sequences, about 4.9% of which are singletons. The germline gives CDR1 MNHEY, CDR2 SVGEGT. CDR3 length equals 17 residues. J lost 0 bases, V lost 4 bases, and 11 bases had no gene match. The sample in question was whole blood, obtained at baseline. This chain connects TRBV6-2 or TRBV6-3 to TRBJ2-7, with 8 bases matching TRBD1. The sequence came from an adult who was a healthcare worker with PCR-confirmed SARS-CoV-2 infection or an uninfected control (not recorded which). The donor label of this sample is uncertain. The CDR3 loop is CASSSLPGQDYSYEQYF. CDR3 nucleotides: TGTGCCAGCAGTTCCCTCCCGGGACAGGATTACTCCTACGAGCAGTACTTC.